These 27 T cell receptor beta chains were sequenced from one sample in a study of Graves' ophthalmopathy and Graves' hyperthyroidism (dated by TCRdb to 2016 to 2018). Sequencer: Illumina HiSeq 2000. TCR beta CDR3 regions were amplified from RNA transcripts for repertoire sequencing. HTBI primers and the Qiagen OneStep RT-PCR kit were used in a first-round RT-PCR, which was followed by a second-round multiplex PCR, size selection and purification. TCRdb reprocessed the public reads (quality trimming at Q25 with fastp, clone calling with MiXCR) and kept in-frame beta chains. Each CDR3 protein gets just one entry, which takes the most common genes and DNA from the rows behind it. The sample table lists a few hundred thousand distinct CDR3 sequences, less than 40% of them with a count of one. Of the sample, around 4% falls within the top ten clones. Sequences were obtained from peripheral blood or thyroid tissue (not recorded which). These receptors all stem from an adult man with Graves' hyperthyroidism.

This clonotype was counted many times. This sequence joins TRBV29-1 and TRBJ2-2; D is possibly TRBD2 (5 bases). V was pared by 7 bases and J by 5 bases, with 11 bases between. Per germline, CDR1 SQVTM and CDR2 ANQGSEA. There are 12 residues in the CDR3. In DNA, the CDR3 is TGCAGCGCCTTCTTAGCGACCGGGGAGCTGTTTTTT. Amino acid sequence: CSAFLATGELFF.

This clonotype was detected ten times or more. V gene TRBV12-3 or TRBV12-4 combines with J gene TRBJ2-2; D remains ambiguous. V was trimmed by 3 bases and J by 1 base, leaving 9 bases between them. The CDR3 loop spans 15 amino acids. The CDR3 loop is CASSFGARNTGELFF. CDR3 bases: TGTGCCAGCAGTTTCGGAGCCAGGAACACCGGGGAGCTGTTTTTT.

This clonotype was detected a few times. The chain employs TRBV6-5 and TRBJ2-7; D is perhaps TRBD1 or TRBD2 (5 bases each). This CDR3 is 13 amino acids long. CDR1 MNHEY and CDR2 SVGAGI come from the germline V gene. Trimming took off 5 bases at V and 2 bases at J, with 10 bases between the two ends. As DNA, the CDR3 is TGTGCCAGCAGTGGGGGTATTCCCTACGAGCAGTACTTC. This encodes CASSGGIPYEQYF.

This clonotype occurred many times. V usage is TRBV19 and J usage is TRBJ2-6; 8 bases are a match to TRBD2. From germline, CDR1 is LNHDA and CDR2 SQIVND (reference sequence). The trim removed 10 bases at V and 0 bases at J, leaving 2 bases unmatched. The CDR3 is made up of 14 amino acids. CDR3 residues: CATAGGSGANVLTF. The DNA for the CDR3 is TGTGCCACGGCGGGGGGCTCTGGGGCCAACGTCCTGACTTTC.

This clonotype was observed at least ten times. The chain joins TRBV20-1 to TRBJ2-7; 9 bases are shared with TRBD2. CDR1 DFQATT and CDR2 SNEGSKA come from the germline V gene (reference sequence). The CDR3 spans 15 residues. V was clipped by 0 bases and J by 0 bases; unmatched bases: 3. Here the CDR3 DNA reads TGCAGTGCTAGAGATCATAGCGGGAGCTCCTACGAGCAGTACTTC. It translates to CSARDHSGSSYEQYF.

This clonotype was detected a few times. With a much larger clone just one base away, this may be a read error. The chain uses TRBV19 and TRBJ2-2; possibly TRBD2 for D (6 bases). CDR1 and CDR2 from the germline V gene are LNHDA and SQIVND (reference sequence). CDR3 size: 13 residues. CDR3 amino acids: CASSTDSTGGLFF. The CDR3 nucleotides are TGTGCCAGTAGTACCGACAGCACCGGGGGGCTGTTTTTT.

Concerning this clonotype itself: At one end the junction does not follow the germline gene, possibly because of a read error. The genes are TRBV12-3 or TRBV12-4 and TRBJ1-3; D call uncertain. The CDR3 is made up of 15 amino acids. This CDR3 is CAIIYYRDPGNTIYF. The CDR3 bases are TGTGCCATCATCTATTACCGGGATCCTGGAAACACCATATACTTT.

This clonotype was seen more than once but under ten times. This sequence joins TRBV28 and TRBJ1-2; the D is unclear. Germline CDR1 reads MDHEN; CDR2 reads SYDVKM. The CDR3 spans 11 residues. The V and J ends lost 6 bases and 6 bases respectively, with 8 bases between them. This CDR3 reads CASRYTDGYTF. The CDR3 coding sequence is TGTGCCAGCAGGTACACGGATGGCTACACCTTC.

This clonotype was detected many times. The chain links TRBV20-1 to TRBJ1-6; tentative D call: TRBD1 (6 bases). Trimming left V 3 bases short and J 9 bases short, with 12 bases between. CDR3 length: 13 amino acids. Germline V gives CDR1 DFQATT, CDR2 SNEGSKA (reference sequence). The CDR3 protein is CSARNAQGSPLHF. DNA of the CDR3: TGCAGTGCTAGGAACGCACAGGGTTCACCCCTCCACTTT.

The chain combines TRBV29-1 with TRBJ2-7; 12 nucleotides match TRBD1. The germline gives CDR1 SQVTM, CDR2 ANQGSEA. The CDR3 has 12 residues. The trim removed 6 bases at V and 5 bases at J, leaving 2 bases unmatched. The CDR3 nucleotides read TGCAGCGTGAGGGACAGGGGGCACGAGCAGTACTTC. Translating gives CSVRDRGHEQYF.

This chain connects TRBV28 to TRBJ1-1; no clear D. The CDR3 contains 14 residues. Germline values: CDR1 MDHEN, CDR2 SYDVKM. Deletions cut 7 bases from V and 1 base from J, with 13 bases between. CDR3 DNA sequence: TGTGCCAGCACTTCCCCATGGGAGAACACTGAAGCTTTCTTT. It specifies CASTSPWENTEAFF.

In this sample, this clonotype turned up many times. This chain links TRBV4-1 with TRBJ1-5, with 7 nucleotides matching TRBD1. The germline gives CDR1 MGHRA, CDR2 YSYEKL. V lost 2 bases to trimming and J lost 2 bases; unmatched junction nucleotides: 3. The CDR3 length is 15 residues. The chain's CDR3 is CASSQRQGGNQPQHF. CDR3 sequence (DNA): TGCGCCAGCAGCCAAAGGCAGGGGGGCAATCAGCCCCAGCATTTT.

Many counts were recorded for this clonotype. The chain joins TRBV2 to TRBJ2-7; D gene ambiguous. V lost 8 bases to trimming and J lost 1 base, with 18 bases between them. Per the germline V gene, CDR1 is SNHLY and CDR2 is FYNNEI. The CDR3 runs 15 residues. CDR3 nucleotide sequence: TGTGCCAGCTGTCAGCTAGTGGGAACTTCCTACGAGCAGTACTTC. As protein: CASCQLVGTSYEQYF.

J is TRBJ2-2 and V is TRBV9; 8 positions match TRBD1. This CDR3 spans 16 amino acids. V lost 7 bases to trimming and J lost 1 base; unmatched junction nucleotides: 9. CDR1 and CDR2 (germline): SGDLS, YYNGEE. CDR3 sequence (DNA): TGTGCCAGCGCTGACGCGACAGGGGAGAACACCGGGGAGCTGTTTTTT. Translated, it gives CASADATGENTGELFF.

This clonotype showed up many times. The chain has TRBV9 and TRBJ2-7, with 9 bases matching TRBD1. The germline V gene has CDR1 SGDLS and CDR2 YYNGEE. The CDR3 covers 16 residues. V trimming: 3 bases; J trimming: 5 bases; junction bases outside the gene matches: 12. CDR3 loop: CASSAGPGTGSHEQYF. The CDR3 nucleotides read TGTGCCAGCAGCGCCGGCCCCGGGACAGGGTCCCACGAGCAGTACTTC. Full variable domain (outside the CDR3, taken from reference TRBV9 and TRBJ2-7): DSGVTQTPKHLITATGQRVTLRCSPRSGDLSVYWYQQSLDQGLQFLIQYYNGEERAKGNILERFSAQQFPDLHSELNLSSLELGDSALYFCASSAGPGTGSHEQYFGPGTRLTVT.

V gene TRBV7-9 combines with J gene TRBJ2-2, with 9 positions matching TRBD1. Germline V lookup: CDR1 SEHNR, CDR2 FQNEAQ (reference sequence). The V and J ends lost 2 bases and 4 bases, in that order; junction bases with no gene match: 14. The CDR3 contains 19 residues. Here the CDR3 reads CASSLSRGQGFASTGELFF. CDR3 sequence (DNA): TGTGCCAGCAGCTTAAGTCGAGGACAGGGGTTCGCGAGCACCGGGGAGCTGTTTTTT.

This clonotype appeared many times. V usage is TRBV10-2 and J usage is TRBJ2-3; maybe TRBD2 (6 bases). Trimming stripped 8 bases from V and 1 base from J, with 13 bases between. CDR1 and CDR2 from the germline V gene are WSHSY and SAAADI. The length of the CDR3 is 14 residues. The CDR3 region is CASVGWEGTDTQYF. CDR3 DNA sequence: TGCGCCAGCGTTGGTTGGGAGGGCACAGATACGCAGTATTTT.

This clonotype was seen repeatedly, ten times or more. V is TRBV7-9 and J is TRBJ2-2; D ambiguous. V gave up 1 base and J gave up 4 bases, with 7 bases separating them. This CDR3 comprises 14 residues. CDR1 SEHNR and CDR2 FQNEAQ come from the germline V gene (reference sequence). The chain's CDR3 is CASSLEGLTGELFF. CDR3 DNA: TGTGCCAGCAGCTTAGAAGGTCTCACCGGGGAGCTGTTTTTT.

This clonotype was observed a few times. The V and J genes are TRBV7-9 and TRBJ2-7, with a weak D call TRBD2 (6 bases). The CDR3 length is 13 residues. Trimming left V 8 bases short and J 0 bases short, with 11 bases between. The germline V gene has CDR1 SEHNR and CDR2 FQNEAQ (reference sequence). In DNA, the CDR3 is TGTGCCAGCTCACGGGGGATCTCCTACGAGCAGTACTTC. Translation gives CASSRGISYEQYF.

This chain joins TRBV10-3 and TRBJ1-2; D possibly corresponds to TRBD1 (5 bases). The germline CDR1 and CDR2 sequences are ENHRY and SYGVKD. The CDR3 sequence is 12 residues long. V was shortened by 3 bases and J by 5 bases, with 7 bases between the two germline ends. CDR3 DNA sequence: TGTGCCATCAGTGACCAGGGTTATGGCTACACCTTC. Its protein is CAISDQGYGYTF.

This clonotype has a handful of counts. The chain has TRBV3-1 and TRBJ2-7, with D possibly TRBD1 on 5 matching bases. CDR3 length: 14 amino acids. V dropped 0 bases and J dropped 4 bases, with 10 bases sitting between them. Germline lookup yields CDR1 LGHDT and CDR2 YNNKEL (reference sequence). In nucleotides, the CDR3 is TGTGCCAGCAGCCAAGAGTTACAGGTGTACGAGCAGTACTTC. It encodes CASSQELQVYEQYF.

The sample holds many counts of this clonotype. The gene calls are TRBV24-1 and TRBJ2-5, with 8 bases that match TRBD2. The CDR3 consists of 15 residues. The germline V gene encodes CDR1 KGHDR and CDR2 SFDVKD. The V and J ends lost 3 bases and 1 base, in that order; junction bases with no gene match: 3. The CDR3 DNA reads as TGTGCCACCAGTGATCAGACTAGCGTCCAAGAGACCCAGTACTTC. Translation: CATSDQTSVQETQYF.

This chain uses TRBV10-3 with TRBJ2-5; D not certain. Germline V CDR1 and CDR2: ENHRY, SYGVKD. The CDR3 extends over 11 amino acids. The V end was cut by 0 bases, the J end by 7 bases, with 3 bases between. CDR3 in DNA: TGTGCCATCAGTGAGTCCGTGACCCAGTACTTC. Encoded protein: CAISESVTQYF.

The chain joins TRBV24-1 to TRBJ1-6; D possibly corresponds to TRBD1 (5 bases). This CDR3 is 17 amino acids long. V was cut by 2 bases and J by 0 bases, with 10 bases left in between. Germline-derived CDR1 and CDR2 are KGHDR and SFDVKD. DNA of the CDR3: TGTGCCACCAGTGATTCCCCCGGGACCTCCTATAATTCACCCCTCCACTTT. Amino acids: CATSDSPGTSYNSPLHF.

In its sample, this clonotype was seen many times. This chain connects TRBV5-1 to TRBJ1-2, with 7 bases identical to TRBD1. Per germline, CDR1 SGHRS and CDR2 YFSETQ. This CDR3 comprises 14 residues. Trimming took 7 bases from V and 2 from J; bases not matched to a gene: 8. The CDR3 nucleotides read TGCGCCAGCTCTCCGGCGGACAGGAACTATGGCTACACCTTC. It encodes CASSPADRNYGYTF. Together with reference TRBV5-1 and TRBJ1-2, the CDR3 gives the full variable domain: KAGVTQTPRYLIKTRGQQVTLSCSPISGHRSVSWYQQTPGQGLQFLFEYFSETQRNKGNFPGRFSGRQFSNSRSEMNVSTLELGDSALYLCASSPADRNYGYTFGSGTRLTVV.

V and J are TRBV7-8 and TRBJ2-7; 11 nucleotides match TRBD2. The CDR3 runs to 13 residues. V gave up 7 bases and J gave up 5 bases; unmatched junction bases: 4. The germline V gene has CDR1 SGHVS and CDR2 FQNEAQ. The CDR3 sequence: CASTPTSGNEQYF. The CDR3 nucleotides read TGTGCCAGCACCCCGACTAGCGGGAACGAGCAGTACTTC.

The sample holds many counts of this clonotype. The chain has TRBV2 and TRBJ1-6; TRBD1 might be the D (6 bases). Germline assignment: CDR1 SNHLY and CDR2 FYNNEI. V shed 1 base and J shed 9 bases, with 13 bases lying between them. The CDR3 is 15 residues long. Written as DNA, the CDR3 is TGTGCCAGCAGTGAAGAGGGGGGGGGAAGTTCACCCCTCCACTTT. Translation gives CASSEEGGGSSPLHF. The full variable domain, its missing parts supplied by reference TRBV2 and TRBJ1-6, is EPEVTQTPSHQVTQMGQEVILRCVPISNHLYFYWYRQILGQKVEFLVSFYNNEISEKSEIFDDQFSVERPDGSNFTLKIRSTKLEDSAMYFCASSEEGGGSSPLHFGNGTRLTVT.